This entry features one T cell receptor (beta chain) sequence. This may stem from a read error, because a much larger clone lies one nucleotide away. The sample comes from a study of spatial heterogeneity in lung cancer. Overall study context: Raw reads contained each unique TCR and UMI combination more than ten times on average.

TCRdb reprocessed the 5' RACE reads via MiXCR and lists one record per CDR3 protein. The sample includes approximately 12,000 distinct CDR3 sequences, about 9.4% of them seen just once. Time point of the sample: blood at routine non-recurrence follow-up after resection. Germline V gives CDR1 MNHEY, CDR2 SVGEGT. The CDR3 has 14 amino acids. The V and J genes are TRBV6-2 or TRBV6-3 and TRBJ1-5; a weak D match, TRBD1 (6 bases). Material: PBMCs, obtained at follow-up. This TCR was recovered from a female donor with early-stage non-small cell lung cancer. The CDR3: CASRYSVQGQPQHF. The CDR3 DNA sequence: TGTGCCAGCCGTTACTCGGTACAGGGCCAGCCCCAGCATTTT.